This T cell receptor beta chain was obtained from a study of blood T cell repertoires in COVID-19. Overall study: Samples came from the United States, Italy and Spain, spanning acute and convalescent COVID-19.

Germline V gene data show CDR1 as LNHDA and CDR2 as SQIVND (reference sequence). This CDR3 has 15 residues. V lost 3 bases and J lost 9, with 18 bases in between. Sequencing used immunoSEQ multiplex PCR; TCRdb keeps in-frame clones, though not all of them. Among 250,000 to 300,000 clones, about 93% were seen once, and the ten largest hold 1.1%. Participant ages covered roughly 18 to 90 years across some 25 US areas. Participants reported their clinical history, and cohort assignment relied on those reports. The V gene is TRBV19, the J gene TRBJ2-1; tentatively, D is TRBD1 (5 bases). The origin of this receptor is a woman younger than 45 who had recovered from COVID-19. The specimen was PBMCs or T cells enriched from blood (not recorded which). The CDR3 region is CASSIRQGRWSEQFF. CDR3 nucleotides: TGTGCCAGTAGTATTAGGCAGGGTCGCTGGAGTGAGCAGTTCTTC.